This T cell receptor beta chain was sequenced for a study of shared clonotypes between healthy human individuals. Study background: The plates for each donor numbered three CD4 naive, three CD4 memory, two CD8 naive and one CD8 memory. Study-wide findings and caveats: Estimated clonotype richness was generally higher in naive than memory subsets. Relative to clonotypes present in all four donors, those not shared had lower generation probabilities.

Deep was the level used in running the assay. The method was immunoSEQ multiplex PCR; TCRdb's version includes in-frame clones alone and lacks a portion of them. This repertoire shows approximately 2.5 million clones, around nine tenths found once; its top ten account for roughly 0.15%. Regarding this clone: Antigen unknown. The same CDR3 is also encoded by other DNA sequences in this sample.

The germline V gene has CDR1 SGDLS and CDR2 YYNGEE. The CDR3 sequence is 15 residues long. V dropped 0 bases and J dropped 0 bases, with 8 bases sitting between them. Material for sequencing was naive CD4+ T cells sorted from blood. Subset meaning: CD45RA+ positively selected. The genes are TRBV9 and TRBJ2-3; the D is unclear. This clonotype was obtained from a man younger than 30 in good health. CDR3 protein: CASSVGTASTDTQYF. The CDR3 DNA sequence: TGTGCCAGCAGCGTAGGCACCGCTAGCACAGATACGCAGTATTTT. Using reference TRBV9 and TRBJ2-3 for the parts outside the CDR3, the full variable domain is DSGVTQTPKHLITATGQRVTLRCSPRSGDLSVYWYQQSLDQGLQFLIQYYNGEERAKGNILERFSAQQFPDLHSELNLSSLELGDSALYFCASSVGTASTDTQYFGPGTRLTVL.